This TCR beta chain was recorded in a study of T cell repertoires in cytomegalovirus infection. The germline CDR1 and CDR2 sequences are LGHDT and YNNKEL (reference sequence). The CDR3 length is 18 residues. V lost 1 base, J lost 5 bases, and 10 bases stayed unmatched. TCRdb re-analysed the reads in MiXCR, keeping a single row per CDR3 protein. The repertoire has more than 140,000 distinct CDR3 sequences, about 6.1% of them found once; the top ten carry about a sixth. The TCR originated in a human donor in good health (CMV status not recorded). Some clones in this sample may be carry-over from other donors' samples. The sample was PBMCs. This rearrangement joins TRBV3-1 to TRBJ2-1; 11 bases map to TRBD2. The CDR3 DNA reads as TGTGCCAGCAGCCAAGTACTACCAAGGGGACTAGCGGACAATGAGCAGTTCTTC. Protein sequence: CASSQVLPRGLADNEQFF.